The rows below give T cell receptor beta chains drawn from one sample of a study of CD8 T cells in ankylosing spondylitis. TCRdb re-called the 5' RACE reads through MiXCR, storing one row per CDR3 protein. The data show approximately 500,000 distinct CDR3 sequences, roughly 13% seen once. The sequenced material came from blood, either unsorted or a sorted T cell fraction (not recorded which). All receptors derive from a male donor with ankylosing spondylitis. Each CDR3 is given with its conserved first and last residue. The order of the fields is J gene, D gene, V gene, clone size, CDR3 DNA, CDR3 protein. A D gene is named only where the DNA matches it firmly. A row's size may be missing; if present it is once, few, many or a size class.

TRBJ2-3,TRBD2,TRBV4-2,.,TGTGCCAGCAGCCGGTCAGAAGTCGGGACTACCACAGATACGCAGTATTTT,CASSRSEVGTTTDTQYF
TRBJ2-7,.,TRBV18,.,TGTGCCAGCTCACCAGGGGCGGTAGCGTACGAGCAGTACTTC,CASSPGAVAYEQYF
TRBJ1-3,.,TRBV19,few,TGTGCCAGTACGCCCTTGGCCAACGCAGGATCTGGAAACACCATATATTTT,CASTPLANAGSGNTIYF
TRBJ2-1,TRBD1,TRBV6-1,many,TGTGCCAGCAGCTGGGACAGTTACAATGAGCAGTTCTTC,CASSWDSYNEQFF
TRBJ2-2,TRBD2,TRBV20-1,.,TGCAGTGCTAGTCGCCCTAGCGGGAACACCGGGGAGCTGTTTTTT,CSASRPSGNTGELFF
TRBJ2-1,TRBD2,TRBV11-2,.,TGTGCCAGCAGCTTGGGACTAGCGGGAGAGGTTGGTAATGAGCAGTTCTTC,CASSLGLAGEVGNEQFF
TRBJ2-5,.,TRBV29-1,many,TGCAGCGTTGCCCTGGGGGAGACCCAGTACTTC,CSVALGETQYF
TRBJ2-3,TRBD1,TRBV5-1,.,TGCGCCAGCAGCACGGGACAGACCACAGATACGCAGTATTTT,CASSTGQTTDTQYF
TRBJ1-1,.,TRBV7-9,few,TGTGCTACCCTTCGGGAGCCGAACACTGAAGCTTTCTTT,CATLREPNTEAFF
TRBJ1-3,.,TRBV14,.,TGTGCCAGCAGCCAAGATTCCGGGCATGGGGGGGAGAACACCATATATTTT,CASSQDSGHGGENTIYF
TRBJ2-3,.,TRBV10-3,.,TGTGCCATCACGGCGGAGGGCACAGATACGCAGTATTTT,CAITAEGTDTQYF
TRBJ1-1,.,TRBV5-1,few,TGCGCCAGCAGTAGGAGGGAGTTAGGCACTGAAGCTTTCTTT,CASSRRELGTEAFF
TRBJ1-1,.,TRBV6-4,.,TGTGCCAGCAGGCGGGGCAGGGGCACGAACACTGAAGCTTTCTTT,CASRRGRGTNTEAFF
TRBJ2-2,TRBD1,TRBV10-2,.,TGCGCCAGCAGTGAGCCGGGACAGGGGCGACACACCGGGGAGCTGTTTTTT,CASSEPGQGRHTGELFF
TRBJ1-5,.,TRBV25-1,.,TGTGCCAGCATCTATAGCAATCAGCCCCAGCATTTT,CASIYSNQPQHF
TRBJ1-1,TRBD1,TRBV5-6,few,TGTGCCAGCAGCACTGGGACAGTTACTGGAGCTTTCTTT,CASSTGTVTGAFF
TRBJ1-1,.,TRBV5-1,few,TGCGCCAGCAGCCCGGACCGAACCCTGGAGAACACTGAAGCTTTCTTT,CASSPDRTLENTEAFF
TRBJ1-2,TRBD1,TRBV19,.,TGTGCCAGTAGTCAACCGGGACAGAAGACTAACTATGGCTACACCTTC,CASSQPGQKTNYGYTF
TRBJ2-3,.,TRBV20-1,many,TGCAGTGCCCCCCTCCTAGCGTCTAGCACAGATACGCAGTATTTT,CSAPLLASSTDTQYF
TRBJ1-1,.,TRBV6-1,few,TGTGCCAGCAGTGCCTCCAGGGGGAACACTGAAGCTTTCTTT,CASSASRGNTEAFF
TRBJ1-4,TRBD1,TRBV4-1,.,TGCGCCAGCAGTGTACCGGGACAGGGTAATGAAAAACTGTTTTTT,CASSVPGQGNEKLFF
TRBJ2-5,.,TRBV28,few,TGTGCCAGCAGTTTAGGGGCGTCGGTGTACCAAGAGACCCAGTACTTC,CASSLGASVYQETQYF
TRBJ2-7,TRBD2,TRBV2,.,TGTGCCAGCAGCGAGGGACTAGAGGATGCCTACGAGCAGTACTTC,CASSEGLEDAYEQYF
TRBJ1-5,.,TRBV20-1,many,TGCAGTGCTACAGCGGACAGCAATGATCAGCCCCAGCATTTT,CSATADSNDQPQHF
TRBJ1-3,TRBD1,TRBV20-1,few,TGCAGTGCTAGCCGGGGACAGCCTGGAAACACCATATATTTT,CSASRGQPGNTIYF
TRBJ2-1,TRBD2,TRBV6-1,.,TGTGCCAGCAGACACACTAGCGGACGGAATGAGCAGTTCTTC,CASRHTSGRNEQFF
TRBJ2-1,TRBD2,TRBV10-3,few,TGTGCCATCAGACCGACTAGCGGGAGGGCGGACAATGAGCAGTTCTTC,CAIRPTSGRADNEQFF